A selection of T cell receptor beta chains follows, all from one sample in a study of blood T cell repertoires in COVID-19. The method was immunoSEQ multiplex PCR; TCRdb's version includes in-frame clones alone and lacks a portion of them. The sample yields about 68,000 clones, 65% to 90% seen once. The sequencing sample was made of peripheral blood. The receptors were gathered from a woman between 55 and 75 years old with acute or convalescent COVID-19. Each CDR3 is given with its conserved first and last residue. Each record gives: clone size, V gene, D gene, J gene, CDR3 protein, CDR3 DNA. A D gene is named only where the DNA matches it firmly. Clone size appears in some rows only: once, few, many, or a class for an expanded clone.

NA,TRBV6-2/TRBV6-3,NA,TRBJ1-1,CASSLRGGEAFF,TGTGCCAGCAGTCTCAGAGGGGGTGAAGCTTTCTTT
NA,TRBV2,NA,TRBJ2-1,CASSQMAVDEQFF,TGTGCCAGCAGTCAGATGGCGGTTGATGAGCAGTTCTTC
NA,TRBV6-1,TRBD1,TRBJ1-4,CASSEAGGREKLFF,TGTGCCAGCAGTGAAGCAGGGGGCAGGGAAAAACTGTTTTTT
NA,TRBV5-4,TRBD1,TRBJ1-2,CASSRTGYRDGYTF,TGTGCCAGCAGCAGGACAGGGTACCGGGATGGCTACACCTTC
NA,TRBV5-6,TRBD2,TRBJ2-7,CASRRGLAGYEQYF,TGTGCCAGCAGGAGGGGACTAGCGGGCTACGAGCAGTACTTC
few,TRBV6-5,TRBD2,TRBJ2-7,CASTNLAGVYEQYF,TGTGCCAGCACCAACCTAGCGGGGGTCTACGAGCAGTACTTC
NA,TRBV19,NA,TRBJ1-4,CASRQGGNEKLFF,TGTGCCAGTAGACAGGGTGGGAATGAAAAACTGTTTTTT
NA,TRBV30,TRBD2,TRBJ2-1,CAWSVRTSGQQFF,TGTGCCTGGAGTGTAAGGACTAGCGGTCAGCAGTTCTTC
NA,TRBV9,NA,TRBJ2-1,CASSPYMSSYNEQFF,TGTGCCAGCAGCCCGTATATGAGCTCCTACAATGAGCAGTTCTTC
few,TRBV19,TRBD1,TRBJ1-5,CASSGRTGHYQPQHF,TGTGCCAGTAGTGGGAGGACAGGTCATTATCAGCCCCAGCATTTT
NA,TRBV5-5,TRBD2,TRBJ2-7,CASSGRAGSYEQYF,TGTGCCAGCAGCGGGAGGGCTGGATCCTACGAGCAGTACTTC
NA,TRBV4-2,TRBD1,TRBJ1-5,CASSQQRGQGMGNQPQHF,TGTGCCAGCAGCCAGCAACGGGGACAGGGAATGGGCAATCAGCCCCAGCATTTT
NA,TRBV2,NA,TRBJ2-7,CASSEQGQTYEQYF,TGTGCCAGCAGTGAACAGGGGCAGACCTACGAGCAGTACTTC
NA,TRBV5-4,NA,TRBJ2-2,CASSLAGGELFF,TGTGCCAGCAGCTTGGCAGGGGGGGAGCTGTTTTTT
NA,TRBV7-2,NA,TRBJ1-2,CATGSGANYGYTF,TGTGCCACAGGGTCAGGGGCTAACTATGGCTACACCTTC
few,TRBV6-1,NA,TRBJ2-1,CASSEATRDEQFF,TGTGCCAGCAGTGAAGCTACCAGGGATGAGCAGTTCTTC
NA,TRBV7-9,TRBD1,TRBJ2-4,CASSLRTGENIQYF,TGTGCCAGCAGCTTAAGGACAGGTGAAAACATTCAGTACTTC
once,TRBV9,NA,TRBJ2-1,CASSPRGLSYNEQFF,TGTGCCAGCAGCCCGAGAGGTCTTTCCTACAATGAGCAGTTCTTC
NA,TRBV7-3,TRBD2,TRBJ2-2,CASSSTPGLVSTGELFF,TGTGCCAGCAGCTCCACGCCGGGACTAGTTTCTACCGGGGAGCTGTTTTTT
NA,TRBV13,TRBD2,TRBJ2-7,CASSSTSGQSSYEQYF,TGTGCCAGCAGCAGCACTAGCGGGCAAAGCTCCTACGAGCAGTACTTC
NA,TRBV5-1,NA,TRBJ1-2,CASSSNPGQGYGYTF,TGCGCCAGCAGCTCAAACCCAGGGCAGGGGTATGGCTACACCTTC
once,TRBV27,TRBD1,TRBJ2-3,CASSLDRVADTQYF,TGTGCCAGCAGTCTAGACAGGGTCGCAGATACGCAGTATTTT
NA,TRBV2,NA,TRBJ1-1,CASSVSSRGTEAFF,TGTGCCAGCAGTGTATCTTCCAGGGGCACTGAAGCTTTCTTT
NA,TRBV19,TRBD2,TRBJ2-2,CASSMGLASAGELFF,TGTGCCAGTAGTATGGGACTAGCCTCCGCCGGGGAGCTGTTTTTT
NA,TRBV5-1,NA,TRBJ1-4,CASSLESVNEKLFF,TGCGCCAGCAGCTTGGAGTCAGTTAATGAAAAACTGTTTTTT
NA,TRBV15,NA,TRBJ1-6,CATSRDGTLDSPLHF,TGTGCCACCAGCAGAGATGGGACATTGGATTCACCCCTCCACTTT
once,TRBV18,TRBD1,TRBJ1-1,CASLDRIEAFF,TGTGCCAGCTTGGACAGGATTGAAGCTTTCTTT
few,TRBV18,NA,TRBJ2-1,CASSPFLYNEQFF,TGTGCCAGCTCACCGTTTCTGTACAATGAGCAGTTCTTC
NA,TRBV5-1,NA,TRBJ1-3,CASSLTAGNTIYF,TGCGCCAGCAGCTTGACAGCTGGAAACACCATATATTTT
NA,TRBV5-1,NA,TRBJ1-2,CASSLGPGEINYGYTF,TGCGCCAGCAGCTTGGGGCCGGGAGAAATCAACTATGGCTACACCTTC
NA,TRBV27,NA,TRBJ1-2,CASSKQFNYGYTF,TGTGCCAGCAGTAAGCAATTTAACTATGGCTACACCTTC
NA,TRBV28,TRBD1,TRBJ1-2,CASSPEYRGKGGYTF,TGTGCCAGCAGTCCGGAATACAGGGGAAAGGGTGGCTACACCTTC
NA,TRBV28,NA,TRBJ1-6,CASSFTATHSPLHF,TGTGCCAGCAGTTTTACCGCGACTCATTCACCCCTCCACTTT
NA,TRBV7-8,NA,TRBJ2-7,CASSLARPYEQYF,TGTGCCAGCAGCTTAGCGAGGCCCTACGAGCAGTACTTC
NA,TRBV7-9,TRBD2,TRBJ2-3,CASSNLLAGDGDTQYF,TGTGCCAGCAGCAACCTACTAGCGGGGGATGGAGATACGCAGTATTTT
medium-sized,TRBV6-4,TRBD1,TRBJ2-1,CASSSTGGSYNEQFF,TGTGCCAGCAGTTCGACAGGGGGCTCCTACAATGAGCAGTTCTTC
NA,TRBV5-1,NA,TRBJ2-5,CASSSDSSETQYF,TGCGCCAGCAGCTCGGACAGCTCAGAGACCCAGTACTTC
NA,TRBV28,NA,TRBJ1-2,CASSLAVYGYTF,TGTGCCAGCAGTTTGGCGGTCTATGGCTACACCTTC
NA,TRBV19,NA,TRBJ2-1,CASSIVPSVAGEQFF,TGTGCCAGTAGTATAGTCCCTAGCGTCGCGGGTGAGCAGTTCTTC
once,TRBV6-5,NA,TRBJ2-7,CASSGLPYSYEQYF,TGTGCCAGCAGCGGACTTCCGTATTCCTACGAGCAGTACTTC
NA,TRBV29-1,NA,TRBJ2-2,CSVENRVHRQARGELFF,TGCAGCGTTGAAAACCGGGTTCACCGACAGGCTAGAGGGGAGCTGTTTTTT
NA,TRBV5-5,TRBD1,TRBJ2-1,CASSLLDRGHNEQFF,TGTGCCAGCAGCCTTTTGGACAGGGGTCACAATGAGCAGTTCTTC
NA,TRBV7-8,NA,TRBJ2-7,CASSPGTPEQYF,TGTGCCAGCAGCCCGGGGACACCGGAGCAGTACTTC
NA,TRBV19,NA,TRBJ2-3,CASTPGVGDTQYF,TGTGCCAGTACTCCCGGGGTGGGAGATACGCAGTATTTT
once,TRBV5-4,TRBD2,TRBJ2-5,CASSLIAGGIETQYF,TGTGCCAGCAGCTTGATCGCGGGAGGCATAGAGACCCAGTACTTC